The 8 T cell receptor beta chains reported below all come from one sample, sequenced in a study of blood T cell repertoires in COVID-19. The protocol was immunoSEQ multiplex PCR, while the TCRdb copy is restricted to in-frame clones and leaves out a portion. The sample has 300,000 to 400,000 clones, about 87% seen once; the top ten hold 7.8%. Sequenced material: peripheral blood. All receptors derive from a woman in her 50s who had recovered from COVID-19.

The chain combines TRBV7-2 with TRBJ1-2; 9 nucleotides line up with TRBD1. J gave up 5 bases and V 1 base, and 11 bases lay outside the gene matches. The length of the CDR3 is 17 residues. Per the germline V gene, CDR1 is SGHTA and CDR2 is FQGNSA. CDR3 bases: TGTGCCAGCAGCTTAGGGCCCCCGGGACAGGGCCTTTATGGCTACACCTTC. This translates into CASSLGPPGQGLYGYTF.

V usage is TRBV27 and J usage is TRBJ2-7, with D maybe TRBD2 (5 bases). V lost 5 bases to trimming and J lost 4 bases, with 21 bases between them. Germline lookup yields CDR1 MNHEY and CDR2 SMNVEV (reference sequence). The CDR3 runs to 16 residues. Here the CDR3 reads CASSRRADLAGYEQYF. CDR3 nucleotide sequence: TGTGCCAGCAGTAGAAGGGCAGACCTAGCAGGTTACGAGCAGTACTTC.

The chain recombines TRBV30 with TRBJ1-1; D is possibly TRBD1 (5 bases). Germline V gene lookup returns CDR1 GTSNPN and CDR2 SVGIG (reference sequence). V gave up 6 bases and J gave up 1 base, with 9 bases separating them. The CDR3 totals 12 residues. Here the CDR3 DNA reads TGTGCCTGCGGACAACAGAACACTGAAGCTTTCTTT. It codes for CACGQQNTEAFF.

V is TRBV9 and J is TRBJ2-3; D is unresolved. Germline loops: CDR1 SGDLS, CDR2 YYNGEE. Trimming left V 0 bases short and J 2 bases short, with 10 bases between. This CDR3 region has 15 residues. The CDR3 region is CASSVVGGATDTQYF. The CDR3 DNA reads TGTGCCAGCAGCGTAGTAGGCGGAGCCACAGATACGCAGTATTTT. The whole variable domain, filled in from reference TRBV9 and TRBJ2-3, reads DSGVTQTPKHLITATGQRVTLRCSPRSGDLSVYWYQQSLDQGLQFLIQYYNGEERAKGNILERFSAQQFPDLHSELNLSSLELGDSALYFCASSVVGGATDTQYFGPGTRLTVL.

The chain links TRBV6-2 or TRBV6-3 to TRBJ1-1; TRBD1 is a possible D gene (6 bases). V lost 1 base, J lost 1 base, and 10 bases lay in between. The CDR3 loop spans 15 amino acids. CDR1 is MNHEY and CDR2 is SVGEGT in the germline V gene. The CDR3 bases are TGTGCCAGCAGTTACTTCGGCAGGGGGAACACTGAAGCTTTCTTT. The encoded protein is CASSYFGRGNTEAFF.

V gene TRBV4-1 combines with J gene TRBJ1-2, with D unresolved. Germline lookup yields CDR1 MGHRA and CDR2 YSYEKL. With 5 bases removed from V and 2 bases from J, the gap between germline ends came to 9 bases. CDR3 length equals 13 residues. The DNA of the CDR3 is TGCGCCAGCAGCGACCAGGTGAACTATGGCTACACCTTC. It codes for CASSDQVNYGYTF.

This clone came up a few times. The chain has TRBV4-1 and TRBJ1-3, with no clear D. The CDR3 consists of 14 residues. Trimming cost V 1 base and J 0 bases, with 4 bases left between them. Germline-derived CDR1 and CDR2 are MGHRA and YSYEKL. This chain's CDR3 is CASSQGSSGNTIYF. CDR3 bases: TGCGCCAGCAGCCAAGGCAGCTCTGGAAACACCATATATTTT.

Only a few counts were recorded for this clone. The chain is built from TRBV7-2 and TRBJ2-3; D perhaps matches TRBD2 (5 bases). This CDR3 region has 13 residues. Germline-derived CDR1 and CDR2 are SGHTA and FQGNSA. V dropped 6 bases and J dropped 4 bases, with 11 bases sitting between them. CDR3 sequence (DNA): TGTGCCAGCAGTTGGAGGAGGTCAGATACGCAGTATTTT. It is translated as CASSWRRSDTQYF.